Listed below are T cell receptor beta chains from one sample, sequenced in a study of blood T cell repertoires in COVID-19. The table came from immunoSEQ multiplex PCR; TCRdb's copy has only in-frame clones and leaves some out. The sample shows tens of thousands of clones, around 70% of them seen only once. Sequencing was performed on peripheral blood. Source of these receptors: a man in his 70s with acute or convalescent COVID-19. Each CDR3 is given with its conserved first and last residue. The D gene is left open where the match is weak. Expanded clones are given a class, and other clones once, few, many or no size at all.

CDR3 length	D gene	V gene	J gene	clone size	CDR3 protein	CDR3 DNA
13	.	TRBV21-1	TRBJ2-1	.	CASSKGGDNEQFF	TGTGCCAGCAGCAAAGGGGGCGACAATGAGCAGTTCTTC
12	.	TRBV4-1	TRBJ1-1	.	CASSETGTDAFF	TGCGCCAGCAGCGAAACAGGGACCGATGCTTTCTTT
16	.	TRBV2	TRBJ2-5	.	CASSVYVGSGGETQYF	TGTGCCAGCAGTGTCTACGTAGGATCCGGGGGAGAGACCCAGTACTTC
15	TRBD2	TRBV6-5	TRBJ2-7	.	CASSPTSGRAYEQYF	TGTGCCAGCAGCCCGACTAGCGGGAGGGCCTACGAGCAGTACTTC
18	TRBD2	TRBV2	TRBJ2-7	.	CASSQGPPRGRETYEQYF	TGTGCCAGCAGTCAAGGACCTCCTCGTGGGCGGGAGACTTACGAGCAGTACTTC
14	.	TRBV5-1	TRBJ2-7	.	CASSLEGHTYEQYF	TGCGCCAGCAGCTTGGAGGGGCATACCTACGAGCAGTACTTC
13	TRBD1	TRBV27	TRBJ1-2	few	CASSLGQGYGYTF	TGTGCCAGCAGTTTGGGACAGGGCTATGGCTACACCTTC
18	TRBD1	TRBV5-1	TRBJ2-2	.	CASSYTPPGQGGAGELFF	TGCGCCAGCAGCTACACCCCCCCGGGACAGGGGGGCGCCGGGGAGCTGTTTTTT
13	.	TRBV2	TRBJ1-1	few	CASTPGMNTEAFF	TGTGCCAGCACCCCGGGGATGAACACTGAAGCTTTCTTT
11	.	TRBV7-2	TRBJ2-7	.	CASSSHYEQYF	TGTGCCAGCAGCTCCCACTACGAGCAGTACTTC
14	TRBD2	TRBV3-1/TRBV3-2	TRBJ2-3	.	CASSQGGGKDTQYF	TGTGCCAGCAGCCAAGGCGGGGGAAAAGATACGCAGTATTTT
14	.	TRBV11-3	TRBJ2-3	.	CASSLRGSTDTQYF	TGTGCCAGCAGCCTCAGGGGAAGCACAGATACGCAGTATTTT
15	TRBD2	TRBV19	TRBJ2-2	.	CASRGLAGEIGELFF	TGTGCCAGTAGGGGACTAGCGGGAGAGATCGGGGAGCTGTTTTTT
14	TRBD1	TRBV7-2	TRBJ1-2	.	CASSSQGEYYGYTF	TGTGCCAGCAGCTCCCAGGGGGAATACTATGGCTACACCTTC